Listed below are T cell receptor beta chains from one sample, sequenced in a study of Ad26.COV2.S vaccination and SARS-CoV-2 variants. Sequenced by immunoSEQ multiplex PCR; TCRdb stores in-frame clones only, minus some. This table holds roughly 400,000 clones, about nine tenths found once. The sample consisted of peripheral blood, taken in a trial of Ad26.COV2.S vaccine versus placebo. All receptors derive from a person aged 18-60 years who received the Ad26.COV2.S COVID-19 vaccine or a placebo. The CDR3 runs from the conserved cysteine through the conserved F or W. The D gene is left open where the match is weak. Some rows have no size entry. The others give once, few or many, or a class for an expanded clone.

TRBV4-3	.	.	TRBJ1-2	CASSQAAGSSWGYTF	TGCGCCAGCAGCCAAGCAGCCGGGAGTTCCTGGGGCTACACCTTC
TRBV10-3	.	.	TRBJ2-3	CAISELVPRSTDTQYF	TGTGCCATCAGTGAGTTAGTACCCCGGAGCACAGATACGCAGTATTTT
TRBV7-2	TRBD1	many	TRBJ1-6	CASSLQGALSPLHF	TGTGCCAGCAGCTTACAGGGGGCGCTTTCACCCCTCCACTTT
TRBV27	.	.	TRBJ2-7	CASSVSPWHEQYF	TGTGCCAGCAGTGTATCCCCATGGCACGAGCAGTACTTC
TRBV28	TRBD1	.	TRBJ2-7	CASRRQGSYEQYF	TGTGCCAGCAGAAGACAGGGCTCCTACGAGCAGTACTTC
TRBV3-1/TRBV3-2	.	.	TRBJ2-7	CASSQAEQYF	TGTGCCAGCAGCCAAGCTGAGCAGTACTTC
TRBV19	.	.	TRBJ1-2	CASTSEVISYGYTF	TGTGCCAGTACCTCAGAGGTCATCTCCTATGGCTACACCTTC
TRBV19	TRBD2	.	TRBJ2-5	CASSIEASGRQETQYF	TGTGCCAGTAGTATCGAGGCTAGCGGGAGGCAAGAGACCCAGTACTTC
TRBV6-6	.	.	TRBJ2-5	CASSRARPETQYF	TGTGCCAGCAGCCGTGCCCGTCCGGAGACCCAGTACTTC
TRBV18	.	once	TRBJ1-4	CASSPPGEKLFF	TGTGCCAGCTCACCACCGGGAGAAAAACTGTTTTTT
TRBV5-1	TRBD2	.	TRBJ2-5	CASSPGLAGVETQYF	TGCGCCAGCAGCCCGGGACTAGCGGGAGTGGAGACCCAGTACTTC
TRBV5-1	.	.	TRBJ2-7	CASSFSGGTYEQYF	TGCGCCAGCAGCTTTAGCGGAGGGACCTACGAGCAGTACTTC
TRBV5-1	TRBD2	.	TRBJ2-7	CASSGREGSYEQYF	TGCGCCAGCAGTGGGCGGGAGGGGTCCTACGAGCAGTACTTC
TRBV4-1	.	once	TRBJ1-2	CASSQEDSLGVGYTF	TGCGCCAGCAGCCAAGAAGACTCCTTAGGGGTCGGCTACACCTTC
TRBV6-2/TRBV6-3	.	.	TRBJ2-1	CASSYSLKDRKSDEQFF	TGTGCCAGCAGTTACTCTTTAAAGGACAGAAAGAGCGATGAGCAGTTCTTC
TRBV5-6	.	.	TRBJ2-1	CASSLALGGNEQFF	TGTGCCAGCAGCTTGGCTCTGGGGGGCAATGAGCAGTTCTTC
TRBV24-1	.	.	TRBJ2-3	CATSGLVATDTQYF	TGTGCCACCAGTGGCTTGGTTGCCACAGATACGCAGTATTTT
TRBV30	.	.	TRBJ2-7	CAWGDYEQYF	TGTGCCTGGGGGGACTACGAGCAGTACTTC
TRBV9	.	.	TRBJ1-1	CASSVDGAMNTEAFF	TGTGCCAGCAGCGTAGATGGGGCAATGAACACTGAAGCTTTCTTT
TRBV7-2	TRBD2	.	TRBJ2-1	CASSVLGGREFGEQFF	TGTGCCAGCAGCGTACTGGGCGGGAGGGAGTTCGGTGAGCAGTTCTTC
TRBV5-1	TRBD2	.	TRBJ2-7	CASSVSGEISYEQYF	TGCGCCAGCAGCGTTAGCGGGGAGATATCCTACGAGCAGTACTTC
TRBV29-1	.	.	TRBJ1-1	CSVEGTAEAFF	TGCAGCGTTGAAGGAACAGCTGAAGCTTTCTTT
TRBV19	.	.	TRBJ1-3	CASSVGPTNSGNTIYF	TGTGCCAGTAGTGTGGGACCGACCAACTCTGGAAACACCATATATTTT
TRBV11-2	TRBD1	.	TRBJ2-7	CASSSLDRGYSSRSYEQYF	TGTGCCAGCAGCTCTCTAGACAGGGGCTACTCCTCCCGCTCCTACGAGCAGTACTTC
TRBV6-2/TRBV6-3	TRBD2	.	TRBJ2-7	CASSPGTSTLEQYF	TGTGCCAGCAGCCCCGGGACTAGCACCCTCGAGCAGTACTTC
TRBV24-1	.	few	TRBJ1-2	CATSDGSGNGYTF	TGTGCCACCAGTGATGGGTCGGGGAATGGCTACACCTTC
TRBV28	.	.	TRBJ2-2	CASSLFGELFF	TGTGCCAGCAGTTTATTCGGGGAGCTGTTTTTT
TRBV2	.	.	TRBJ1-5	CASRASSQPQHF	TGTGCCAGCAGAGCCTCGTCTCAGCCCCAGCATTTT
TRBV5-8	.	.	TRBJ2-7	CASSPFEEQYF	TGTGCCAGCAGCCCTTTCGAGGAGCAGTACTTC
TRBV4-1	TRBD1	.	TRBJ2-1	CASSQARQGPSPSYNEQFF	TGCGCCAGCAGCCAAGCTAGACAGGGGCCGAGCCCTTCCTACAATGAGCAGTTCTTC
TRBV7-6	.	once	TRBJ1-4	CASSLGGEKLFF	TGTGCCAGCAGCCTGGGGGGTGAAAAACTGTTTTTT
TRBV5-1	.	.	TRBJ1-1	CASSFWTASMNTEAFF	TGCGCCAGCAGCTTTTGGACAGCCTCAATGAACACTGAAGCTTTCTTT
TRBV28	TRBD2	.	TRBJ2-1	CASSLRIAGINEQFF	TGTGCCAGCAGTTTAAGAATAGCGGGAATTAATGAGCAGTTCTTC
TRBV9	.	.	TRBJ2-5	CASSANYQETQYF	TGTGCCAGCAGCGCTAACTATCAAGAGACCCAGTACTTC
TRBV19	.	.	TRBJ1-1	CASILREGSTEAFF	TGTGCCAGTATATTGAGGGAGGGGAGTACTGAAGCTTTCTTT
TRBV29-1	.	.	TRBJ2-2	CSVAGVAGELFF	TGCAGCGTTGCGGGGGTAGCCGGGGAGCTGTTTTTT
TRBV3-1/TRBV3-2	.	.	TRBJ1-5	CASSQDLGQPQHF	TGTGCCAGCAGCCAAGATTTAGGGCAGCCCCAGCATTTT
TRBV12-3/TRBV12-4	.	.	TRBJ1-2	CASSPNGGYGYTF	TGTGCCAGCAGTCCTAATGGGGGCTATGGCTACACCTTC
TRBV30	.	.	TRBJ2-2	CAWTVRGTLRGTGELFF	TGTGCCTGGACAGTCCGGGGCACCTTGAGGGGCACCGGGGAGCTGTTTTTT
TRBV28	.	.	TRBJ2-7	CASRPGHGGSYEQYF	TGTGCCAGCAGACCGGGACATGGGGGATCCTACGAGCAGTACTTC
TRBV11-2	.	.	TRBJ2-3	CASSLDSFTDTQYF	TGTGCCAGCAGCTTAGACAGTTTCACAGATACGCAGTATTTT
TRBV5-5	.	.	TRBJ2-3	CASSPRDRGDTQYF	TGTGCCAGCAGCCCCAGGGACCGGGGAGATACGCAGTATTTT
TRBV28	TRBD1	.	TRBJ1-1	CASRAGTGTMNTEAFF	TGTGCCAGCAGAGCCGGGACAGGAACCATGAACACTGAAGCTTTCTTT
TRBV30	.	.	TRBJ2-1	CAWSARNEQFF	TGTGCCTGGAGTGCGCGAAATGAGCAGTTCTTC
TRBV28	.	.	TRBJ1-2	CASSEGSGLGYGYTF	TGTGCCAGCAGCGAGGGGTCAGGTCTAGGCTATGGCTACACCTTC
TRBV19	.	.	TRBJ2-1	CASSSPHEQFF	TGTGCCAGTAGTAGCCCACATGAGCAGTTCTTC
TRBV5-5	.	.	TRBJ1-1	CASSSLMGNTEAFF	TGTGCCAGCAGCTCCCTTATGGGGAACACTGAAGCTTTCTTT
TRBV6-5	.	.	TRBJ2-3	CASTLASTDTQYF	TGTGCCAGCACGCTAGCGAGCACAGATACGCAGTATTTT
TRBV6-1	.	.	TRBJ1-2	CASSEALGGGYGYTF	TGTGCCAGCAGTGAAGCGCTGGGGGGAGGCTATGGCTACACCTTC
TRBV27	TRBD2	.	TRBJ2-1	CASSLVAGDYNEQFF	TGTGCCAGCAGTTTAGTGGCGGGAGACTACAATGAGCAGTTCTTC
TRBV29-1	.	.	TRBJ1-2	CSVDYQSAAYGYTF	TGCAGCGTGGATTATCAGTCGGCAGCCTATGGCTACACCTTC
TRBV5-5	TRBD1	.	TRBJ1-1	CASSWTGGASSSEAFF	TGTGCCAGCAGCTGGACAGGGGGCGCTTCGTCAAGTGAAGCTTTCTTT
TRBV30	.	few	TRBJ1-6	CAWSSPGSGASSPLHF	TGTGCCTGGAGTTCTCCCGGGAGTGGGGCGAGTTCACCCCTCCACTTT
TRBV12-3/TRBV12-4	.	.	TRBJ2-7	CASSPDSYEQYF	TGTGCCAGCAGCCCGGATTCCTACGAGCAGTACTTC
TRBV4-2	.	.	TRBJ1-2	CASSQDDFSKGYTF	TGTGCCAGCAGCCAAGATGACTTCTCGAAAGGCTACACCTTC
TRBV7-2	.	.	TRBJ1-1	CASSLVSVLNTEAFF	TGTGCCAGCAGCTTAGTTTCGGTCTTGAACACTGAAGCTTTCTTT
TRBV23-1	TRBD1	.	TRBJ2-1	CASSQSRDRESNNEQFF	TGCGCCAGCAGTCAGTCCCGGGACAGGGAATCGAACAATGAGCAGTTCTTC
TRBV28	TRBD1	.	TRBJ2-7	CASTRKSWTGGFYEQYF	TGTGCCAGCACCCGAAAAAGTTGGACAGGGGGCTTCTACGAGCAGTACTTC
TRBV5-6	TRBD1	.	TRBJ1-1	CASSSGQGDTEAFF	TGTGCCAGCAGCTCCGGACAGGGGGACACTGAAGCTTTCTTT